The clone carrying this T cell receptor beta chain has more than one count but fewer than ten. All gene names here are mouse names. The read falls 4 residues short of the CDR3 end, and the missing part is taken from the germline J gene. Scientists pooled cutaneous lymph node cells and sorted them on CD4, CD8alpha, NKG2D, NKG2ACE and other markers. Once RNA had been extracted, it was reverse transcribed into cDNA to act as the sequencing template. The method was immunoSEQ multiplex PCR; TCRdb's version includes in-frame clones alone and lacks a portion of them. The repertoire consists of about 300,000 clones, none detected only once. The data originate from a study of CD8+ T cells in alopecia areata. Overall study context: Grafted skin came from C3H/HeJ donors with spontaneous alopecia (roughly 6-13 months old) and was placed on roughly 7-11-week-old female C3H/HeJ mice.

The CDR3 covers 16 residues. Germline V gene data show CDR1 as FNHDT and CDR2 as SITEND (reference sequence). With V trimmed by 4 bases and J by 2 bases, 2 bases remained unmatched. This chain uses TRBV19 with TRBJ2-2; 13 nucleotides match TRBD2. This TCR derives from a C3H/HeJ mouse with alopecia areata. The mouse strain carries the MHC haplotype H2-k. Sequencing input: CD4+ T cells sorted from a lymph node. This chain's CDR3 is CASSGLGGRNTGQLYF. CDR3 bases read: TGTGCCAGCAGTGGACTGGGGGGGCGGAACACCGGG.